This record looks at one T cell receptor (beta chain) sequence and its context. The antigen is unknown. The V and J ends lost 1 base and 5 bases respectively, with 10 bases between them. Per germline, CDR1 SEHNR and CDR2 FQNEAQ (reference sequence). This CDR3 has 14 residues. Unsorted libraries were generated from 2 million PBMCs held at -80 degrees C. The data were obtained in a study of neurological immune-mediated disorders. Study-wide results and caveats: Private repertoires in all groups were suggested by the finding that expanded clones across subjects shared no CDR3 amino acid sequences.

The making of cDNA relied on 5'RACE with 10-nucleotide random UMIs. Every sequencing run drew on 15-18 subjects and yielded over 200 million TCR-beta sequences. MiXCR was run by TCRdb on the 5' RACE reads, yielding one entry per CDR3 protein. The sample has about 77,000 distinct CDR3 sequences, around 9.9% seen once. The genes are TRBV7-9 and TRBJ2-3; a possible D gene is TRBD2 (5 bases). The TCR originated in a man aged 45-65 years in good health. The sequenced sample was PBMCs. CDR3: CASSLGGSEDTQYF. CDR3 in DNA: TGTGCCAGCAGCTTAGGAGGGTCGGAAGATACGCAGTATTTT.